The 12 T cell receptor beta chains listed next were all sequenced from one sample in a study of OX40 agonist ivuxolimab in advanced cancers. TCRdb keeps only in-frame clones here, not all; method: immunoSEQ multiplex PCR. The table lists approximately 44,000 clones, roughly 84% of them singletons. Sample: CD4+ or CD8+ T cells sorted from blood, taken in a trial of the OX40 agonist ivuxolimab. The receptors shown here come from an adult with an advanced solid tumor such as melanoma, head and neck, liver or kidney cancer.

V and J are TRBV9 and TRBJ2-3; TRBD1 matches 11 bases. Trimming cost V 4 bases and J 5 bases; bases outside gene matches: 6. The CDR3 runs 15 residues. Germline CDR1 reads SGDLS; CDR2 reads YYNGEE. The CDR3 nucleotides read TGTGCCAGCAGCTTCGGACAGGGGGCACAAGATACGCAGTATTTT. It codes for CASSFGQGAQDTQYF.

This rearrangement joins TRBV29-1 to TRBJ2-1; a weak D match, TRBD2 (6 bases). This CDR3 has 12 amino acids. Trimming stripped 4 bases from V and 8 bases from J, with 12 bases between. Germline CDR1 and CDR2: SQVTM and ANQGSEA. This CDR3 reads CSVGSGGHEQFF. CDR3 DNA sequence: TGCAGCGTTGGGTCAGGAGGGCATGAGCAGTTCTTC.

The gene calls are TRBV7-6 and TRBJ1-4, with D maybe TRBD1 (5 bases). V shed 4 bases and J shed 2 bases, with 8 bases lying between them. Germline CDR1 and CDR2: SGHVS and FNYEAQ. This CDR3 contains 14 residues. The CDR3 sequence is CASSWGGTNEKLFF. As DNA, the CDR3 is TGTGCCAGCAGCTGGGGGGGGACTAATGAAAAACTGTTTTTT.

The V gene is TRBV4-2, the J gene TRBJ2-7; D may be TRBD1 or TRBD2 (5 bases each). Germline CDR1 is LGHNA and CDR2 is YNFKEQ. V was trimmed by 5 bases and J by 2 bases, leaving 13 bases between them. CDR3 length equals 14 residues. DNA for the CDR3: TGTGCCAGCAGCTTGGGGACCACAACCTACGAGCAGTACTTC. Amino acid sequence: CASSLGTTTYEQYF.

Comment on this clone: Other DNA sequences in the sample encode the same CDR3. This chain links TRBV5-1 with TRBJ2-3, with D tentatively TRBD2 (6 bases). V was clipped by 4 bases and J by 4 bases, with 16 bases between them. The CDR3 length is 15 residues. From germline, CDR1 is SGHRS and CDR2 YFSETQ. The CDR3: CASSPQGLGADTQYF. The DNA for the CDR3 is TGCGCCAGCAGCCCGCAGGGACTTGGGGCAGATACGCAGTATTTT.

This rearrangement joins TRBV6-5 to TRBJ1-2; D is unresolved. The CDR3 covers 13 residues. The ends were cut back, 7 bases at V and 8 bases at J, with 17 bases in the middle. Germline CDR1 MNHEY, CDR2 SVGAGI. The CDR3 nucleotides are TGTGCCAGCACCTCGGACGGAACCCGAGGCTACACCTTC. This gives the protein CASTSDGTRGYTF.

The J gene is TRBJ2-7, the V gene TRBV7-2; 8 bases line up with TRBD2. The length of the CDR3 is 13 residues. J lost 6 bases, V lost 1 base, and 2 bases had no gene match. Germline V lookup: CDR1 SGHTA, CDR2 FQGNSA. CDR3 DNA: TGTGCCAGCAGCTTAGGCGGGGGGACCGAGCAGTACTTC. As protein: CASSLGGGTEQYF.

The chain couples TRBV11-2 to TRBJ2-7, with D possibly being TRBD1 (5 bases). This CDR3 region has 14 residues. Per germline, CDR1 SGHAT and CDR2 FQNNGV. V lost 5 bases to trimming and J lost 1 base, with 12 bases between them. The CDR3: CASSPSTGSYEQYF. The CDR3 coding sequence is TGTGCCAGCAGCCCCTCAACAGGTTCCTACGAGCAGTACTTC.

The V gene is TRBV10-3, the J gene TRBJ2-7; TRBD1 matches at 8 bases. The ends lost 3 bases at V and 3 bases at J; junction bases unmatched: 7. The CDR3 totals 15 residues. Per germline, CDR1 ENHRY and CDR2 SYGVKD. Here the CDR3 reads CAISEHRDRIYEQYF. DNA of the CDR3: TGTGCCATCAGTGAACACCGGGACAGGATCTACGAGCAGTACTTC.

V is TRBV5-3 and J is TRBJ2-1, with 7 bases fitting TRBD1. TRBV5-3 is an ORF for which the function is uncertain. The CDR3 runs to 15 residues. J was trimmed by 4 bases and V by 4 bases; bases with no gene match: 8. CDR3 coding DNA: TGTGCCAGAAGCACCGGGACAGCGACATACAATGAGCAGTTCTTC. The encoded protein is CARSTGTATYNEQFF.

J is TRBJ2-3 and V is TRBV6-6; 8 bases are shared with TRBD2. V was pared by 2 bases and J by 1 base, with 2 bases of the junction left unmatched. Germline V gene lookup returns CDR1 MNHNY and CDR2 SVGAGI (reference sequence). The CDR3 contains 15 residues. The CDR3 protein is CASSYGSGGTDTQYF. CDR3 sequence (DNA): TGTGCCAGCAGTTACGGTAGCGGGGGCACAGATACGCAGTATTTT.

Here the CDR3 DNA reads TGTGCCAGCAGACAGGGGGGGATCACTGAAGCTTTCTTT. This codes for CASRQGGITEAFF. The V call is TRBV27, the J call TRBJ1-1, with 8 bases lining up with TRBD1. The CDR3 is made up of 13 amino acids. Germline CDR1 MNHEY, CDR2 SMNVEV (reference sequence). With 6 bases clipped from V and 4 bases from J, the junction kept 4 bases outside the gene matches.